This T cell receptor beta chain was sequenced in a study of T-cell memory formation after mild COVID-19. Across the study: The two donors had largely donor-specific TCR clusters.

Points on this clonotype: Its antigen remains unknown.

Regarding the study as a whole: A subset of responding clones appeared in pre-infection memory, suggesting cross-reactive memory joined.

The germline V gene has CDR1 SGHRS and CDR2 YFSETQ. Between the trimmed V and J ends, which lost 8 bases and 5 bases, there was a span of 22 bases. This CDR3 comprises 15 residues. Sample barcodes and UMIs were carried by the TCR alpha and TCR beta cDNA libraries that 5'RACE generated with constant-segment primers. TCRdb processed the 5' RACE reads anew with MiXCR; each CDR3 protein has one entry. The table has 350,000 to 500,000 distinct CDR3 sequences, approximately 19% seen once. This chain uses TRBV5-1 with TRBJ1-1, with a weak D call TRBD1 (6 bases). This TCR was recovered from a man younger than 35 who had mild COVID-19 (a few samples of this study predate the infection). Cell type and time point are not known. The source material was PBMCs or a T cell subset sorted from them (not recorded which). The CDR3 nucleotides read TGCGCCAGTTACTTCGCCGAAGGGGGGGAGACTGAAGCTTTCTTT. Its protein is CASYFAEGGETEAFF.